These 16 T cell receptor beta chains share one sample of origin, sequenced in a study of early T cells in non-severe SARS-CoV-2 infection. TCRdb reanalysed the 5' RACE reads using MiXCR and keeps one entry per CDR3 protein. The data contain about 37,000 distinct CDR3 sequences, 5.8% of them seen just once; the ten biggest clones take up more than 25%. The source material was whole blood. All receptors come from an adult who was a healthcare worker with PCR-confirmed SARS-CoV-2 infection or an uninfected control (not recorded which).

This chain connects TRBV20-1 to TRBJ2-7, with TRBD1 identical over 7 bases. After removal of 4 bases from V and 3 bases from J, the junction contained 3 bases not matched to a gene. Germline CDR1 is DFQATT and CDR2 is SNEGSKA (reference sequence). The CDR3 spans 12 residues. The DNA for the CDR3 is TGCAGTGCTAAGGGACAGAGCTACGAGCAGTACTTC. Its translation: CSAKGQSYEQYF.

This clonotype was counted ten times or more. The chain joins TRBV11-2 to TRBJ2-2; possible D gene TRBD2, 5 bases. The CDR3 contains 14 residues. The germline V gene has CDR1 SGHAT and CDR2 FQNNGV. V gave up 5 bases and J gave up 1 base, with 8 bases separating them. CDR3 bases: TGTGCCAGCAGCCAAGGACTGAACACCGGGGAGCTGTTTTTT. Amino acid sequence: CASSQGLNTGELFF.

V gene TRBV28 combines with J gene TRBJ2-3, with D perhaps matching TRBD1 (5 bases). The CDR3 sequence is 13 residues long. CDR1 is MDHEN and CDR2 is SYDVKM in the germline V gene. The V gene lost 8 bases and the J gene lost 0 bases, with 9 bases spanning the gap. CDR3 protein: CASWQGSTDTQYF. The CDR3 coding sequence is TGTGCCAGCTGGCAGGGTAGCACAGATACGCAGTATTTT.

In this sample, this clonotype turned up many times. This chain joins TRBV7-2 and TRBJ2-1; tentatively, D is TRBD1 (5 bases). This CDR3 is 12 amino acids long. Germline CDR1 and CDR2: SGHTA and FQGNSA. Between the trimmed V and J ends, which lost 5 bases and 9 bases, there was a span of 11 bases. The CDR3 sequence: CASSRSRAEQFF. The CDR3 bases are TGTGCCAGCAGCCGTAGCAGGGCTGAGCAGTTCTTC.

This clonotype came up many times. The CDR3 DNA reads as TGTGCCACCAGGCCTACCACCAACCAGGACAGGGGGGCCGGGGAGCTGTTTTTT. Its protein is CATRPTTNQDRGAGELFF. V usage is TRBV15 and J usage is TRBJ2-2; TRBD1 agrees at 10 bases. V was pared by 6 bases and J by 6 bases, with 16 bases of the junction left unmatched. The CDR3 totals 18 residues. From germline, CDR1 is LNHNV and CDR2 YYDKDF (reference sequence).

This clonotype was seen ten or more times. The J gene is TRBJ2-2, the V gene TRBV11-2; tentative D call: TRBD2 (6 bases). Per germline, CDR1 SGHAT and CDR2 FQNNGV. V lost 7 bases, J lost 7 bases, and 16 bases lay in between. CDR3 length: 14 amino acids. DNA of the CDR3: TGTGCCAGCACCCCACGCCAAGCGGGCGGGGAGCTGTTTTTT. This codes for CASTPRQAGGELFF.

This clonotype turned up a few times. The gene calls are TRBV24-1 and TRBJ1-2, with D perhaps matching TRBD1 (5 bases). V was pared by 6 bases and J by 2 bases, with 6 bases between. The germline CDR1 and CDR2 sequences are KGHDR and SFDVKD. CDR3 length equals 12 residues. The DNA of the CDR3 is TGTGCCACCAGTCCAGGGAACTATGGCTACACCTTC. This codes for CATSPGNYGYTF.

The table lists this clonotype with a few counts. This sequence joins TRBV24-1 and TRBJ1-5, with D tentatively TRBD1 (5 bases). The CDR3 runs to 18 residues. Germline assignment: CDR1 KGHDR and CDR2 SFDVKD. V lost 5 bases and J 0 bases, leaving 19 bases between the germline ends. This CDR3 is CATSAHTGGGDSNQPQHF. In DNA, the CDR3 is TGTGCCACCAGTGCCCATACGGGGGGGGGAGATAGCAATCAGCCCCAGCATTTT.

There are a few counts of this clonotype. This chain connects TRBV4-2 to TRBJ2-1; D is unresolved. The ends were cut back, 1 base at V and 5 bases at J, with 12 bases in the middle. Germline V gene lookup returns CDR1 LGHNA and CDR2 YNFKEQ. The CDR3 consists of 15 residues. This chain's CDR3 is CASSQASPRHNEQFF. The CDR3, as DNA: TGTGCCAGCAGCCAAGCCAGCCCTCGCCACAATGAGCAGTTCTTC.

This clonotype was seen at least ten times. CDR3 sequence (DNA): TGTGCCAGCAGTGATAATACGGGGTACGAGCAGTACTTC. Translation gives CASSDNTGYEQYF. V is TRBV2 and J is TRBJ2-7, with D perhaps matching TRBD2 (5 bases). The CDR3 length is 13 residues. Germline-derived CDR1 and CDR2 are SNHLY and FYNNEI. Deletions cut 3 bases from V and 4 bases from J, with 10 bases between.

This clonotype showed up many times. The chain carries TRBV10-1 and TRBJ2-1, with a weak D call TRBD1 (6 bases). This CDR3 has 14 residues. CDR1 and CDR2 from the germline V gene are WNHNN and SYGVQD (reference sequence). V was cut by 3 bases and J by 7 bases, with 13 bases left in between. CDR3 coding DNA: TGCGCCAGCAGTGAAGGGACACGAGAAAATGAGCAGTTCTTC. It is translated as CASSEGTRENEQFF.

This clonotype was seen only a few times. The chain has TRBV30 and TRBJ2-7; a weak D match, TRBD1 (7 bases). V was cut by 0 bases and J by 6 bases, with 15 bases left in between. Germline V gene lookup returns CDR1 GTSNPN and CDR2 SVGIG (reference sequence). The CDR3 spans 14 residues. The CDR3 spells CAWSVIQGGGEQYF. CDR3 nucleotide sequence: TGTGCCTGGAGTGTAATCCAGGGGGGAGGCGAGCAGTACTTC.

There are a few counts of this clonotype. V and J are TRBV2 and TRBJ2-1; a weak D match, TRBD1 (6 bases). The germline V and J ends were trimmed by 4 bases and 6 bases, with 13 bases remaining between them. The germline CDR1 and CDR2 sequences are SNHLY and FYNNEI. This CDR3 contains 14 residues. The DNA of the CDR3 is TGTGCCAGCAGTGGGCAGGGGATCGGCAATGAGCAGTTCTTC. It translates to CASSGQGIGNEQFF.

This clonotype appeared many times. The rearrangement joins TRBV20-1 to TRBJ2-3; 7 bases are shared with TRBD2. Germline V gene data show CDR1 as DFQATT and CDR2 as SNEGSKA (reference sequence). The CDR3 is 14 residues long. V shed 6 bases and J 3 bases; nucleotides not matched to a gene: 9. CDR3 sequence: CSAASIGGTDTQYF. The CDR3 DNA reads TGCAGTGCCGCCTCTATCGGGGGGACAGATACGCAGTATTTT.

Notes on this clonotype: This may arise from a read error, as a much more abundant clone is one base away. The CDR3 is CASSLGASVEKETQYF. The CDR3 DNA follows: TGCGCCAGCAGCTTGGGGGCTAGCGTAGAAAAAGAGACCCAGTACTTC. The chain carries TRBV5-1 and TRBJ2-5; a weak D match, TRBD2 (6 bases). The CDR3 loop spans 16 amino acids. In germline, CDR1 is SGHRS, CDR2 YFSETQ. Trimming pared 0 bases from V and 3 bases from J, leaving 15 bases between.

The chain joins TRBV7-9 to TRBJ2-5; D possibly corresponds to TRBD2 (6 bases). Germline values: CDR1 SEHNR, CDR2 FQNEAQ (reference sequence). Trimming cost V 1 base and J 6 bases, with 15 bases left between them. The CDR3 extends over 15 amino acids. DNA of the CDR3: TGTGCCAGCAGCTTAGGTTATGGCGGGATACAGACCCAGTACTTC. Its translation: CASSLGYGGIQTQYF.